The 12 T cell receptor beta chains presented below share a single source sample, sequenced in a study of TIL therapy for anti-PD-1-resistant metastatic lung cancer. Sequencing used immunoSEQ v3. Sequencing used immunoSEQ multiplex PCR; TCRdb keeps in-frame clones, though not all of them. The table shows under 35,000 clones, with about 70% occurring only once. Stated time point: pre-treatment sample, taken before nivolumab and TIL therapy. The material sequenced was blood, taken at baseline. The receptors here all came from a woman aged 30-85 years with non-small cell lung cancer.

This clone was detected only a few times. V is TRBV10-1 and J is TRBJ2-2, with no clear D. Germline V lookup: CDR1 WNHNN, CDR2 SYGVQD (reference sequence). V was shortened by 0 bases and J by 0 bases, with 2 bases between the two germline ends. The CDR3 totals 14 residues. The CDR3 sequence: CASSESPNTGELFF. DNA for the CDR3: TGCGCCAGCAGTGAGTCGCCGAACACCGGGGAGCTGTTTTTT.

The CDR3 DNA sequence: TGTGCCAGCAGTGACTCGACTAGCGGAGCGTACAATGAGCAGTTCTTC. Protein sequence: CASSDSTSGAYNEQFF. The rearrangement links TRBV6-4 to TRBJ2-1; 9 bases map to TRBD2. The V and J ends lost 0 bases and 4 bases, in that order; junction bases with no gene match: 4. The CDR3 contains 16 residues. Germline CDR1 and CDR2: MRHNA and SNTAGT.

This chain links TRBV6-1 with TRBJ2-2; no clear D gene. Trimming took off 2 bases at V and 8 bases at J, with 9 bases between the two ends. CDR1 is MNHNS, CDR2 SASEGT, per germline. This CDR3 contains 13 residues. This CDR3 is CASSESPRGELFF. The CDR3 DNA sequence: TGTGCCAGCAGTGAATCCCCCCGGGGGGAGCTGTTTTTT.

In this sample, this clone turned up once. CDR3 in amino acids: CASSGRTGWEQYF. The CDR3 DNA follows: TGTGCCAGCAGTGGAAGGACAGGGTGGGAGCAGTACTTC. The chain recombines TRBV25-1 with TRBJ2-7, with 8 nucleotides matching TRBD1. Unmatched junction bases numbered 6, after V lost 4 bases and J lost 7 bases. The CDR3 has 13 amino acids. Per the germline V gene, CDR1 is MGHDK and CDR2 is SYGVNS.

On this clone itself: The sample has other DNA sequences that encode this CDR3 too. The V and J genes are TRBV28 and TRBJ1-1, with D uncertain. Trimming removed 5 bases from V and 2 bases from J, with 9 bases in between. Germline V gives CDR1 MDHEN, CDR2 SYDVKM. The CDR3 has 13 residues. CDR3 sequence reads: CASSLRENTEAFF. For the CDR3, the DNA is TGTGCCAGCAGTCTTCGGGAAAACACTGAAGCTTTCTTT.

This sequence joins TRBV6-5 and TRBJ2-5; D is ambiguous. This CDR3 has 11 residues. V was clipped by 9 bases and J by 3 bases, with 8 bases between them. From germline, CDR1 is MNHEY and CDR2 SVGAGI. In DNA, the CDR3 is TGTGCCAGTTGGGCCGAAGAGACCCAGTACTTC. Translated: CASWAEETQYF.

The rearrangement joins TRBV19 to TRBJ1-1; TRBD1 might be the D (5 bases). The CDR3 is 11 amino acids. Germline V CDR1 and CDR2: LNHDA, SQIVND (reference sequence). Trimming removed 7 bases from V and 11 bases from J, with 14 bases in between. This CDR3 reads CASKIGAKAFF. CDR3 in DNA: TGTGCCAGTAAGATAGGGGCGAAGGCTTTCTTT.

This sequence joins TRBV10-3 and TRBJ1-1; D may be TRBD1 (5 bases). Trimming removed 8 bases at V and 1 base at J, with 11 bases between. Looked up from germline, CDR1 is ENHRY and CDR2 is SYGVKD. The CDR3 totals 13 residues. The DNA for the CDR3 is TGTGCCATCGGGGCCGTGGGGAACACTGAAGCTTTCTTT. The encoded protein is CAIGAVGNTEAFF.

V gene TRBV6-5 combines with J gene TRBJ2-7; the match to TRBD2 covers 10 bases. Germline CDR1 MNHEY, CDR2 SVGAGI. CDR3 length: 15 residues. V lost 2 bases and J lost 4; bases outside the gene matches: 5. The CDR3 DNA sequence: TGTGCCAGCAGTTACGGACTAGCGGTCGAGTACGAGCAGTACTTC. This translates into CASSYGLAVEYEQYF.

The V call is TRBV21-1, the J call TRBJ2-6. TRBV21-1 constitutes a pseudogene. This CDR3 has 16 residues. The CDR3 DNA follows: TGTGCCAGCAGCAAATTCGGCAGTACTGGGGCCAACGTCCTGACTTTC. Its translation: CASSKFGSTGANVLTF.

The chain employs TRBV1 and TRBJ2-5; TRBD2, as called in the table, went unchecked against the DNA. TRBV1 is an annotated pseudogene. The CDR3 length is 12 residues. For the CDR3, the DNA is TGCACCAGCAGCCTACTACATGAGACCCAGTACTTC. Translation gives CTSSLLHETQYF.

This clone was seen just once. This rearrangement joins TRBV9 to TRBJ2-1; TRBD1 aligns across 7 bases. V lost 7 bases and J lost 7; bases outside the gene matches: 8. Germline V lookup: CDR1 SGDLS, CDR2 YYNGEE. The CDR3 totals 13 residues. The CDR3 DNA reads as TGTGCCAGCGCCAGGACAGGAATGAATGAGCAGTTCTTC. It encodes CASARTGMNEQFF.